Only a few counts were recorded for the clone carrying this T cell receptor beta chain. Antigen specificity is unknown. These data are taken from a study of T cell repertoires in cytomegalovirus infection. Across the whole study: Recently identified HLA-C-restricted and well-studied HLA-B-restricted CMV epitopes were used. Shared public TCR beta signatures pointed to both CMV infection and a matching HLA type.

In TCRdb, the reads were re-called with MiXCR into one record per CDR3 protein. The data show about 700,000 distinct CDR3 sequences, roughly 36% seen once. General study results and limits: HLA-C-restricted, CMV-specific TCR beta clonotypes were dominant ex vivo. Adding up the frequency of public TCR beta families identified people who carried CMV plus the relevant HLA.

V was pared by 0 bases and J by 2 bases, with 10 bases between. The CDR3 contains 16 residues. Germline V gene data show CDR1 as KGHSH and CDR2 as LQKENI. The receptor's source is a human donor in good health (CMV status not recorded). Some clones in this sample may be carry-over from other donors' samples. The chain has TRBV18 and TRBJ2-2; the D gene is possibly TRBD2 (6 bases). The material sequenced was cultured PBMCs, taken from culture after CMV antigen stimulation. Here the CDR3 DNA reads TGTGCCAGCTCACCACCCGGAGGGCTAAACACCGGGGAGCTGTTTTTT. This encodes CASSPPGGLNTGELFF.